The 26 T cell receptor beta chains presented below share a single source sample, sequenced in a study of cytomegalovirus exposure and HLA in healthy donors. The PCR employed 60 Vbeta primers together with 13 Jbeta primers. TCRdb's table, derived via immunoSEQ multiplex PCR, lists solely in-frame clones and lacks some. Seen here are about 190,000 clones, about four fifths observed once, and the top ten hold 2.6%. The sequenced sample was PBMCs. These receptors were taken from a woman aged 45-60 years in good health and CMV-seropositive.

The CDR3 loop is CASSYRQTQYF. For the CDR3, the DNA is TGTGCCAGCTCTTACAGGCAGACCCAGTACTTC. J is TRBJ2-5 and V is TRBV6-1, with TRBD1 as a possible D gene (5 bases). The CDR3 loop spans 11 amino acids. V was cut by 8 bases and J by 6 bases, with 10 bases left in between. Germline loops: CDR1 MNHNS, CDR2 SASEGT.

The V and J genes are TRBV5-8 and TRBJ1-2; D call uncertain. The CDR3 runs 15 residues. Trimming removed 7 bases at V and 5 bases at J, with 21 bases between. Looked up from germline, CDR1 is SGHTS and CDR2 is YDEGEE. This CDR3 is CASPPRQEITYGYTF. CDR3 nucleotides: TGTGCCAGCCCCCCCCGGCAGGAAATAACTTATGGCTACACCTTC. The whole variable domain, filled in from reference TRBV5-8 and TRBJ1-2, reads EAGVTQSPTHLIKTRGQQATLRCSPISGHTSVYWYQQALGLGLQFLLWYDEGEERNRGNFPPRFSGRQFPNYSSELNVNALELEDSALYLCASPPRQEITYGYTFGSGTRLTVV.

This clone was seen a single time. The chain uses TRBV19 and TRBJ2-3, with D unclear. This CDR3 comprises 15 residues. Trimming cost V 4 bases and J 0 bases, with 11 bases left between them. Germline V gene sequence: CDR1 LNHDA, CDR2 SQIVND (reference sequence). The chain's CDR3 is CASSNAYRSTDTQYF. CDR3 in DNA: TGTGCCAGTAGTAATGCGTACAGAAGCACAGATACGCAGTATTTT.

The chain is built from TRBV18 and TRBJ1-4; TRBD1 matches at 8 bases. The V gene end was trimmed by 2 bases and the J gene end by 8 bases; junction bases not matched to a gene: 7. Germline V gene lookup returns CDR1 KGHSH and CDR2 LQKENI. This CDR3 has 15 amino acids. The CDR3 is CASSPSGQGHEKLFF. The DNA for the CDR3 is TGTGCCAGCTCACCATCTGGACAGGGTCACGAAAAACTGTTTTTT.

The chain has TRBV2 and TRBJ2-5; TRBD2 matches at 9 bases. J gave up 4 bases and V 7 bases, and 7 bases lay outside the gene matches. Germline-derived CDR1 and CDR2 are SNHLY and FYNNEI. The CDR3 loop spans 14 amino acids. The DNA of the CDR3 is TGTGCCAGCATCGGCGGGGGGGGTGGAGAGACCCAGTACTTC. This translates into CASIGGGGGETQYF.

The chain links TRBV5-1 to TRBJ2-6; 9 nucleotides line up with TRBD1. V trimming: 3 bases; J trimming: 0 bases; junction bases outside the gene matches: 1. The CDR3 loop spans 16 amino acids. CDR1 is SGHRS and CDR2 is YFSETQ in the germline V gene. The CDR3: CASSSGQGSGANVLTF. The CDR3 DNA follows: TGCGCCAGCAGCTCGGGACAGGGCTCTGGGGCCAACGTCCTGACTTTC.

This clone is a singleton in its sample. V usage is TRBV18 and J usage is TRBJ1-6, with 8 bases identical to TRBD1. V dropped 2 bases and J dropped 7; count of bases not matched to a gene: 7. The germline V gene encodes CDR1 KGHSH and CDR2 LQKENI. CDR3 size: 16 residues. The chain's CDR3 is CASSPTLTGDNSPLHF. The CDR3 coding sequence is TGTGCCAGCTCACCAACCTTGACAGGGGACAATTCACCCCTCCACTTT.

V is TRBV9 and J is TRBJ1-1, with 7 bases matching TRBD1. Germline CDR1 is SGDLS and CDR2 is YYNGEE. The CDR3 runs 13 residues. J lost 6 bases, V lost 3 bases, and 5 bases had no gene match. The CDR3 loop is CASSETGVSEAFF. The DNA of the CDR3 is TGTGCCAGCAGCGAAACAGGGGTCTCTGAAGCTTTCTTT.

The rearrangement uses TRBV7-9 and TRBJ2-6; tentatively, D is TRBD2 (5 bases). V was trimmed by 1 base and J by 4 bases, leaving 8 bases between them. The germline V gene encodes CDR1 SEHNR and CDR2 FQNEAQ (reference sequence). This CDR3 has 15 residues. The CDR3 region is CASSLVGRGANVLTF. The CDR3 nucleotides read TGTGCCAGCAGCTTAGTGGGGAGAGGGGCCAACGTCCTGACTTTC.

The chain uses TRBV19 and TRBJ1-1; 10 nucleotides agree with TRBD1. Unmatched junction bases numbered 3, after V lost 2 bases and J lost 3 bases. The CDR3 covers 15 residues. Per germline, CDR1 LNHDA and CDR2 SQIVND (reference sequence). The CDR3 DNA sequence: TGTGCCAGTAGTATACCGGGACAGGGGTACACTGAAGCTTTCTTT. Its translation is CASSIPGQGYTEAFF.

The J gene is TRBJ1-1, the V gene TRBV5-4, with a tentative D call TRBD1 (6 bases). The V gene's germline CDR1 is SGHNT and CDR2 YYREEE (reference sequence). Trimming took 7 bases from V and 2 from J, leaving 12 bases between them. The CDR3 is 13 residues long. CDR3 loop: CASVQQGNTEAFF. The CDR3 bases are TGTGCCAGCGTACAACAGGGAAACACTGAAGCTTTCTTT.

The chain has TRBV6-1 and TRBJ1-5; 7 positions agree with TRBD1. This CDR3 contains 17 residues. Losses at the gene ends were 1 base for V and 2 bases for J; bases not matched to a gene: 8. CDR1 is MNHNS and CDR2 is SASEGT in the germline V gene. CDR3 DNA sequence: TGTGCCAGCAGTGAAGTTTTCGTAGGGGGCGGCAATCAGCCCCAGCATTTT. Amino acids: CASSEVFVGGGNQPQHF.

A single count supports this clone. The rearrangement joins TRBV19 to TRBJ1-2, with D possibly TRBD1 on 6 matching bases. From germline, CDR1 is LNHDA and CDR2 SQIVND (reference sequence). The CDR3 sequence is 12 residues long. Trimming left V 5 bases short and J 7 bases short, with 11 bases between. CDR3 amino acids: CASSPRGSGYTF. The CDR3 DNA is TGTGCCAGTAGTCCGAGGGGGAGTGGCTACACCTTC.

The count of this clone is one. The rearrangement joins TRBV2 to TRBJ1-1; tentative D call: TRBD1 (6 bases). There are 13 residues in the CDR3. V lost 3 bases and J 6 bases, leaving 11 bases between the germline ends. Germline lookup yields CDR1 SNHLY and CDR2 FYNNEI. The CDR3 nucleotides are TGTGCCAGCAGTGATAACAGGGTCCCTGAAGCTTTCTTT. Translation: CASSDNRVPEAFF.

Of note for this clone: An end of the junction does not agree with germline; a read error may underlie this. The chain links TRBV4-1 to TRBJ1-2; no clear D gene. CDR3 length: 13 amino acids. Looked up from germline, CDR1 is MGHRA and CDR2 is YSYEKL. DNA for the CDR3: TGTGCCAGCAGCCAAGAAGGGCGGGAATTTGGCTCTTTC. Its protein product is CASSQEGREFGSF.

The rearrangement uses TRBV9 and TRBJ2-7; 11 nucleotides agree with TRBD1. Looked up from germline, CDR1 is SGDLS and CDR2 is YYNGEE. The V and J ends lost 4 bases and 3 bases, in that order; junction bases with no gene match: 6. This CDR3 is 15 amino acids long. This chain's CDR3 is CASSRTGGARYEQYF. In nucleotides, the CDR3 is TGTGCCAGCAGCCGGACAGGGGGCGCGCGCTACGAGCAGTACTTC. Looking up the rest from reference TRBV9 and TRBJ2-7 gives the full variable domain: DSGVTQTPKHLITATGQRVTLRCSPRSGDLSVYWYQQSLDQGLQFLIQYYNGEERAKGNILERFSAQQFPDLHSELNLSSLELGDSALYFCASSRTGGARYEQYFGPGTRLTVT.

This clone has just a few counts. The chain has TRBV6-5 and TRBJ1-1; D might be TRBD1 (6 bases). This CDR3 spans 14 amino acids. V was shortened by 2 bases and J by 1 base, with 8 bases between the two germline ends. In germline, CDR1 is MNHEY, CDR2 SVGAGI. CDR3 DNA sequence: TGTGCCAGCAGTTACACGACAGGGAACACTGAAGCTTTCTTT. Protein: CASSYTTGNTEAFF.

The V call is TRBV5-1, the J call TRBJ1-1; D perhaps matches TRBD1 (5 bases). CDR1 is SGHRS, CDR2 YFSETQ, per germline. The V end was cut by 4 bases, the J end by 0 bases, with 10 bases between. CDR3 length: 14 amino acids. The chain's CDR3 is CASSQTAMNTEAFF. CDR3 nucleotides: TGCGCCAGCAGCCAGACAGCAATGAACACTGAAGCTTTCTTT.

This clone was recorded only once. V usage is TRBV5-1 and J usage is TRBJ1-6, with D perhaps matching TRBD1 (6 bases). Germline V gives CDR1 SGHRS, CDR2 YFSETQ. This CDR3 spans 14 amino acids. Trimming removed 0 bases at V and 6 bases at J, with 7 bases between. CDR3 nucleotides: TGCGCCAGCAGCTTGGGGACAGTTAATTCACCCCTCCACTTT. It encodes CASSLGTVNSPLHF.

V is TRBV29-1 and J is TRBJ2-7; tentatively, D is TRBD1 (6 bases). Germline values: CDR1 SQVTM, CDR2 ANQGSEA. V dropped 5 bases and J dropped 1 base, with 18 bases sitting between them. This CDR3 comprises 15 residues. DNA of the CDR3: TGCAGCGTTATGATTAGACAGGCGTCATCCTACGAGCAGTACTTC. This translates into CSVMIRQASSYEQYF.

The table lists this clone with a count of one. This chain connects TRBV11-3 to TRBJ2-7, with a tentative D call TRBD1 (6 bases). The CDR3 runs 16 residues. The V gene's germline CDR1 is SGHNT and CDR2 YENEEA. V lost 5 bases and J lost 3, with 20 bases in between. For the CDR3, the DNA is TGTGCCAGCAGCCATACAACAGGGTTAACATACTACGAGCAGTACTTC. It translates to CASSHTTGLTYYEQYF.

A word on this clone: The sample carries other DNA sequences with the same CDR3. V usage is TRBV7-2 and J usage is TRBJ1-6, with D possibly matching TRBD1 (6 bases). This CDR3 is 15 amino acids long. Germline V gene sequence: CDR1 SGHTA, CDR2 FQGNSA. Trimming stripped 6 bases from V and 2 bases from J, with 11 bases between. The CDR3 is CASRSDSAYNSPLHF. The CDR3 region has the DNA TGTGCCAGCAGATCGGACAGTGCCTATAATTCACCCCTCCACTTT.

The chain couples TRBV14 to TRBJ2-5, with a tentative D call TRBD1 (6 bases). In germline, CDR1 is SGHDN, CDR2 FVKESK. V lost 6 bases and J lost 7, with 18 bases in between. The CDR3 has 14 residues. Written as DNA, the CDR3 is TGTGCCAGCAGTCCCACAGGGCTAGGAGTGACCCAGTACTTC. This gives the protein CASSPTGLGVTQYF.

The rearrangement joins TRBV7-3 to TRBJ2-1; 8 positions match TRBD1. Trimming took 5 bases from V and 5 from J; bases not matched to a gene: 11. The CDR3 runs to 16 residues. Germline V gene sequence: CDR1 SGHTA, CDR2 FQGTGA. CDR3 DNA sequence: TGTGCCAGCAGCCCCGGGACAGGATACCGAGACAATGAGCAGTTCTTC. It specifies CASSPGTGYRDNEQFF.

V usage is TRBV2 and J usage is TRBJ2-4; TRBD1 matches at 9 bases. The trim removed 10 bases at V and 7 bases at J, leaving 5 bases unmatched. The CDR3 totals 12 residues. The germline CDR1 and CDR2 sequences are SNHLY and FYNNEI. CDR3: CATRDRANIQYF. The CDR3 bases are TGTGCCACCCGGGACAGGGCTAACATTCAGTACTTC. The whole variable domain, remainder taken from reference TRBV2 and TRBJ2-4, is EPEVTQTPSHQVTQMGQEVILRCVPISNHLYFYWYRQILGQKVEFLVSFYNNEISEKSEIFDDQFSVERPDGSNFTLKIRSTKLEDSAMYFCATRDRANIQYFGAGTRLSVL.

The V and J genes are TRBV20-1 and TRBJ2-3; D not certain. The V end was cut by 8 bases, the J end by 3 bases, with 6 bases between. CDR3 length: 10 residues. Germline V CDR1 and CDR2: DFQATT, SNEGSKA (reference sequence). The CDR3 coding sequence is TGCAGTCCGCTAACAGATACGCAGTATTTT. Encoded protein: CSPLTDTQYF.